The 25 T cell receptor beta chains below all came from one sample that was sequenced in a study of blood T cell repertoires in COVID-19. Measured with immunoSEQ multiplex PCR; TCRdb has only the in-frame clones, and not every one. This table has around 92,000 clones, around 88% appearing once. The sample comprised peripheral blood. The origin of the receptors is a human donor in a cohort sampled during active COVID-19.

CDR3 amino acids: CASNLGLAANEQFF. The CDR3 bases are TGTGCCAGCAACTTGGGACTAGCGGCCAATGAGCAGTTCTTC. The chain is built from TRBV7-2 and TRBJ2-1; 11 bases are shared with TRBD2. V shed 7 bases and J 6 bases; nucleotides not matched to a gene: 5. Germline V lookup: CDR1 SGHTA, CDR2 FQGNSA. CDR3 length equals 14 residues.

This rearrangement joins TRBV3-1 (or the pseudogene TRBV3-2) to TRBJ1-1; 7 bases are a match to TRBD1. The CDR3 is made up of 14 amino acids. CDR1 and CDR2 (germline): LGHDT, YNNKEL (reference sequence). V was clipped by 1 base and J by 11 bases; unmatched bases: 10. CDR3 coding DNA: TGTGCCAGCAGCCAAGGACAGGGATCGGCTTTGGCTTTCTTT. It is translated as CASSQGQGSALAFF.

The rearrangement links TRBV5-1 to TRBJ2-5, with 9 bases matching TRBD1. V trimming: 6 bases; J trimming: 5 bases; junction bases outside the gene matches: 8. The CDR3 loop spans 14 amino acids. Germline CDR1 SGHRS, CDR2 YFSETQ. CDR3 bases: TGCGCCAGCAATACAGGGGGCGGGTATGAGACCCAGTACTTC. Translating it yields CASNTGGGYETQYF.

The CDR3 protein is CASSQGGTQETQYF. CDR3 in DNA: TGTGCCAGCAGCCAAGGCGGCACCCAAGAGACCCAGTACTTC. The chain links TRBV14 to TRBJ2-5; D gene ambiguous. The CDR3 sequence is 14 residues long. Germline lookup yields CDR1 SGHDN and CDR2 FVKESK. V shed 1 base and J shed 1 base, with 7 bases lying between them.

The chain is built from TRBV10-3 and TRBJ2-7, with D possibly matching TRBD2 (6 bases). The V end lost 6 bases, the J end lost 7 bases, and 16 bases lay between the germline ends. This CDR3 contains 13 residues. Germline V gene sequence: CDR1 ENHRY, CDR2 SYGVKD. The CDR3 loop is CAISPGGIGEQYF. The DNA of the CDR3 is TGTGCCATCAGCCCCGGCGGGATAGGGGAGCAGTACTTC.

The V and J genes are TRBV6-6 and TRBJ2-7, with a weak D call TRBD1 (6 bases). The germline V gene has CDR1 MNHNY and CDR2 SVGAGI (reference sequence). V was shortened by 4 bases and J by 2 bases, with 12 bases between the two germline ends. This CDR3 comprises 14 residues. CDR3 DNA: TGTGCCAGCAGTTTCCGGGACAAGCCCTACGAGCAGTACTTC. Residues: CASSFRDKPYEQYF.

The chain employs TRBV6-2 or TRBV6-3 and TRBJ2-7; the D gene is possibly TRBD2 (6 bases). V lost 2 bases, J lost 2 bases, and 10 bases lay in between. The germline V gene has CDR1 MNHEY and CDR2 SVGEGT. This CDR3 is built from 14 residues. CDR3 amino acids: CASSYRGMTYEQYF. CDR3 DNA sequence: TGTGCCAGCAGTTACCGGGGGATGACCTACGAGCAGTACTTC.

The V and J genes are TRBV7-9 and TRBJ2-5; TRBD1 agrees at 8 bases. V was clipped by 2 bases and J by 3 bases; unmatched bases: 5. The CDR3 totals 15 residues. CDR1 SEHNR and CDR2 FQNEAQ come from the germline V gene (reference sequence). CDR3 nucleotides: TGTGCCAGCAGCTTATGGCAGGGGGCTGAAGAGACCCAGTACTTC. It translates to CASSLWQGAEETQYF.

CDR3 in DNA: TGTGCCAGCAGCACCGGCCCCAGCGGCCGGGAGCAGTACTTC. Protein product: CASSTGPSGREQYF. This sequence joins TRBV5-4 and TRBJ2-7; the D gene is possibly TRBD2 (5 bases). The CDR3 is 14 amino acids. Trimming pared 4 bases from V and 7 bases from J, leaving 18 bases between. The germline V gene has CDR1 SGHNT and CDR2 YYREEE (reference sequence).

CDR3 protein: CSVEDPRGWGYTF. The CDR3 nucleotides are TGCAGCGTTGAAGATCCGAGAGGGTGGGGCTACACCTTC. The chain couples TRBV29-1 to TRBJ1-2; no clear D gene. The germline V gene encodes CDR1 SQVTM and CDR2 ANQGSEA. The CDR3 extends over 13 amino acids. Trimming left V 0 bases short and J 8 bases short, with 13 bases between.

V is TRBV7-3 and J is TRBJ2-1; 9 bases map to TRBD2. The CDR3 spans 15 residues. Germline V lookup: CDR1 SGHTA, CDR2 FQGTGA. The V gene end was trimmed by 1 base and the J gene end by 9 bases; junction bases not matched to a gene: 7. The CDR3 DNA follows: TGTGCCAGCAGCTTAAGCGGGAGGGGGATCGGTGAGCAGTTCTTC. Its translation is CASSLSGRGIGEQFF.

The chain uses TRBV6-5 and TRBJ1-2; D is uncertain. Germline CDR1 and CDR2: MNHEY and SVGAGI. CDR3 length equals 14 residues. The V gene lost 8 bases and the J gene lost 0 bases, with 13 bases spanning the gap. CDR3 protein: CASYWQAPNYGYTF. The CDR3 DNA reads as TGTGCCAGCTACTGGCAGGCTCCTAACTATGGCTACACCTTC.

The chain joins TRBV6-2 or TRBV6-3 to TRBJ1-5, with 10 bases identical to TRBD1. The junction had 15 bases not matched to a gene; V was cut back by 6 bases and J by 4 bases. Germline V gene lookup returns CDR1 MNHEY and CDR2 SVGEGT. This CDR3 is built from 18 residues. The CDR3 loop reads CASSPIPLWTGGNQPQHF. CDR3 sequence (DNA): TGTGCCAGCAGCCCCATCCCCCTTTGGACAGGGGGTAATCAGCCCCAGCATTTT.

This chain joins TRBV6-5 and TRBJ1-6; D gene unclear. Germline V gene sequence: CDR1 MNHEY, CDR2 SVGAGI. The CDR3 contains 14 residues. Trimming left V 2 bases short and J 13 bases short, with 15 bases between. Written as DNA, the CDR3 is TGTGCCAGCAGTTACGAATATATGGCGGGCCCCCTCCACTTT. This sequence encodes CASSYEYMAGPLHF.

V gene TRBV4-3 combines with J gene TRBJ2-3; 9 nucleotides line up with TRBD2. Germline CDR1 and CDR2: LGHNA and YSLEER. The V and J ends lost 1 base and 4 bases, in that order; junction bases with no gene match: 3. CDR3 length equals 15 residues. The CDR3 here is CASSQVAGGPDTQYF. The CDR3 DNA is TGCGCCAGCAGCCAAGTTGCGGGGGGGCCAGATACGCAGTATTTT.

V usage is TRBV11-2 and J usage is TRBJ2-1, with a possible D match to TRBD2 (6 bases). With 4 bases removed from V and 0 bases from J, the gap between germline ends came to 13 bases. This CDR3 comprises 16 residues. The V gene's germline CDR1 is SGHAT and CDR2 FQNNGV. In DNA form, the CDR3 reads TGTGCCAGCAGCTCCCTGGACGGGAGCTCCTACAATGAGCAGTTCTTC. It translates to CASSSLDGSSYNEQFF.

The J gene is TRBJ1-6, the V gene TRBV6-5; 7 positions agree with TRBD1. CDR1 MNHEY and CDR2 SVGAGI come from the germline V gene. Germline trimming cut 3 bases from V and 13 bases from J; bases unmatched to any gene: 9. This CDR3 has 14 amino acids. CDR3 amino acids: CASSYGTATSPLHF. Written as DNA, the CDR3 is TGTGCCAGCAGTTATGGGACAGCCACATCTCCCCTCCACTTT.

This rearrangement joins TRBV27 to TRBJ2-7; TRBD2 matches 9 bases. V trimming: 6 bases; J trimming: 0 bases; junction bases outside the gene matches: 6. The CDR3 extends over 15 amino acids. Germline lookup yields CDR1 MNHEY and CDR2 SMNVEV (reference sequence). This chain's CDR3 is CASRHSGGSSYEQYF. The CDR3 DNA sequence: TGTGCCAGCAGACATAGCGGGGGCAGCTCCTACGAGCAGTACTTC.

The genes are TRBV23-1 and TRBJ2-7; 9 nucleotides agree with TRBD1. TRBV23-1 is an ORF, and what it does is uncertain. The length of the CDR3 is 15 residues. J was trimmed by 5 bases and V by 2 bases; bases with no gene match: 7. CDR3 nucleotide sequence: TGCGCCAGCAGTCAACCGGGACAGGGCGAAAACGAGCAGTACTTC. It specifies CASSQPGQGENEQYF.

This chain connects TRBV6-5 to TRBJ1-1; D remains unclear. Germline V CDR1 and CDR2: MNHEY, SVGAGI. CDR3 length: 13 residues. V lost 2 bases to trimming and J lost 2 bases, with 6 bases between them. CDR3: CASSYPGNTEAFF. The CDR3 region has the DNA TGTGCCAGCAGTTACCCCGGTAACACTGAAGCTTTCTTT.

This chain links TRBV19 with TRBJ2-3, with D tentatively TRBD1 (6 bases). V gave up 3 bases and J gave up 5 bases, with 12 bases separating them. Germline CDR1 and CDR2: LNHDA and SQIVND (reference sequence). The CDR3 is 14 residues long. Written as DNA, the CDR3 is TGTGCCAGTAGTATCTACAGGGCGAGAGATACGCAGTATTTT. Protein sequence: CASSIYRARDTQYF.

The chain has TRBV29-1 and TRBJ2-3, with 12 bases fitting TRBD2. The CDR3 extends over 15 amino acids. CDR1 and CDR2 (germline): SQVTM, ANQGSEA. V gave up 6 bases and J gave up 1 base; unmatched junction bases: 5. The CDR3 coding sequence is TGCAGCGTGAAAAGGACTAGCGGGGGCACAGATACGCAGTATTTT. This gives the protein CSVKRTSGGTDTQYF.

This clone was observed a handful of times. The CDR3 DNA reads as TGTGCCATCAGCCATGCGGGAGGGGACACTGAAGCTTTCTTT. It codes for CAISHAGGDTEAFF. This chain connects TRBV10-3 to TRBJ1-1, with D possibly TRBD1 on 5 matching bases. Germline V gene lookup returns CDR1 ENHRY and CDR2 SYGVKD. The CDR3 consists of 14 residues. V was trimmed by 6 bases and J by 3 bases, leaving 14 bases between them.

This clone came up a few times. As DNA, the CDR3 is TGTGCCAGTAGTACGGGGACACCGGATAGCAATCAGCCCCAGCATTTT. This gives the protein CASSTGTPDSNQPQHF. This chain connects TRBV19 to TRBJ1-5, with D possibly TRBD1 on 6 matching bases. V was trimmed by 4 bases and J by 0 bases, leaving 13 bases between them. Germline-derived CDR1 and CDR2 are LNHDA and SQIVND (reference sequence). This CDR3 spans 16 amino acids.

The chain employs TRBV19 and TRBJ1-1; D not certain. V shed 5 bases and J shed 0 bases, with 10 bases lying between them. The CDR3 has 14 amino acids. CDR1 is LNHDA and CDR2 is SQIVND in the germline V gene (reference sequence). The chain's CDR3 is CASSHPGLNTEAFF. The CDR3 DNA follows: TGTGCCAGTAGTCATCCGGGATTGAACACTGAAGCTTTCTTT.